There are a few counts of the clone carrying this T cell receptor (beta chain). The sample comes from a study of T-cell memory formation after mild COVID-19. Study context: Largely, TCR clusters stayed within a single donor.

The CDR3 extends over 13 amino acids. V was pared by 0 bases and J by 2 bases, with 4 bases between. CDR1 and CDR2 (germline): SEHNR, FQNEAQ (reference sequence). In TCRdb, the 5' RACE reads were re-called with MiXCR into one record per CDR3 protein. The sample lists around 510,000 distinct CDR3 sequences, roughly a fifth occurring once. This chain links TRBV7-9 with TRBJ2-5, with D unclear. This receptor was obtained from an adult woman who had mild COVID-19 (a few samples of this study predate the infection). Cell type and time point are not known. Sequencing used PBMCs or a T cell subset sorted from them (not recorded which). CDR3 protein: CASSLASQETQYF. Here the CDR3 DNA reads TGTGCCAGCAGCTTAGCATCGCAAGAGACCCAGTACTTC.